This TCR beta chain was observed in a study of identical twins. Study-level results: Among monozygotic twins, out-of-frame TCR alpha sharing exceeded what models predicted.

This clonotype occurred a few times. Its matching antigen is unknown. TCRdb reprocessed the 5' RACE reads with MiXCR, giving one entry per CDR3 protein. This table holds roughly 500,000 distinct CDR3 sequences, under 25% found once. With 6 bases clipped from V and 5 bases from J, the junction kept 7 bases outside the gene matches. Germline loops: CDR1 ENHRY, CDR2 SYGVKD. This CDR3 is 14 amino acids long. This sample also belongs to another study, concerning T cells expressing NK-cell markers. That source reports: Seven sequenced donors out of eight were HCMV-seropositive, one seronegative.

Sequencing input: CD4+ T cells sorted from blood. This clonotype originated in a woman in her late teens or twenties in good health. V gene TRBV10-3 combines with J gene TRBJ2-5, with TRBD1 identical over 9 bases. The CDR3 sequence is CAIRADRGDETQYF. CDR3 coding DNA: TGTGCCATCAGAGCGGACAGGGGTGATGAGACCCAGTACTTC.